The next 15 T cell receptor beta chains were all read from a single sample in a study of control samples from healthy donors and cancer patients. Clones were read by immunoSEQ multiplex PCR, and TCRdb kept only the in-frame ones, dropping some. The table has around 140,000 clones, just under 90% seen once. Sequenced material: PBMCs. These receptors were taken from a man between 50 and 59 years old with head and neck cancer.

V is TRBV28 and J is TRBJ2-1; 7 bases are shared with TRBD2. The CDR3 is 15 residues long. V was clipped by 3 bases and J by 3 bases; unmatched bases: 5. Germline lookup yields CDR1 MDHEN and CDR2 SYDVKM. The CDR3 region has the DNA TGTGCCAGCAGTTTCCCCGGACTAGACTACAATGAGCAGTTCTTC. The encoded protein is CASSFPGLDYNEQFF.

The chain links TRBV7-6 to TRBJ2-1; TRBD2 matches 12 bases. V lost 6 bases, J lost 6 bases, and 3 bases stayed unmatched. This CDR3 has 14 amino acids. The germline gives CDR1 SGHVS, CDR2 FNYEAQ. The CDR3, as DNA: TGTGCCAGCAGTCCGGGACTAGCGGGCAATGAGCAGTTCTTC. It encodes CASSPGLAGNEQFF.

The chain joins TRBV13 to TRBJ1-5; TRBD1 might be the D (6 bases). This CDR3 contains 14 residues. Germline V gives CDR1 PRHDT, CDR2 FYEKMQ (reference sequence). The V gene lost 4 bases and the J gene lost 1 base, with 8 bases spanning the gap. The CDR3 sequence is CASSSRGSNQPQHF. CDR3 in DNA: TGTGCCAGCAGCTCCAGGGGAAGCAATCAGCCCCAGCATTTT.

This clone was seen only once. The rearrangement links TRBV28 to TRBJ2-5; D gene unclear. V was clipped by 5 bases and J by 5 bases, with 15 bases between them. Germline CDR1 reads MDHEN; CDR2 reads SYDVKM. The CDR3 has 14 amino acids. The CDR3 is CASSGRAGLETQYF. The CDR3 DNA reads as TGTGCCAGCAGTGGACGGGCCGGGTTGGAGACCCAGTACTTC.

This clone was recorded a few times. The V call is TRBV7-9, the J call TRBJ1-2, with D uncertain. In germline, CDR1 is SEHNR, CDR2 FQNEAQ (reference sequence). The CDR3 is 12 residues long. V lost 6 bases, J lost 6 bases, and 11 bases lay in between. CDR3 nucleotide sequence: TGTGCCAGCAGGCGGGCGGTGGATGGCTACACCTTC. Its translation: CASRRAVDGYTF. Supplemented by reference TRBV7-9 and TRBJ1-2, the full variable domain reads DTGVSQNPRHKITKRGQNVTFRCDPISEHNRLYWYRQTLGQGPEFLTYFQNEAQLEKSRLLSDRFSAERPKGSFSTLEIQRTEQGDSAMYLCASRRAVDGYTFGSGTRLTVV.

The genes are TRBV19 and TRBJ1-5; D gene unclear. The length of the CDR3 is 15 residues. Germline CDR1 LNHDA, CDR2 SQIVND (reference sequence). Trimming took 9 bases from V and 0 from J, leaving 15 bases between them. The CDR3: CASLRTGYSNQPQHF. CDR3 nucleotide sequence: TGTGCCAGCCTCCGGACGGGGTATAGCAATCAGCCCCAGCATTTT. The full variable domain, with the rest looked up from reference TRBV19 and TRBJ1-5, is DGGITQSPKYLFRKEGQNVTLSCEQNLNHDAMYWYRQDPGQGLRLIYYSQIVNDFQKGDIAEGYSVSREKKESFPLTVTSAQKNPTAFYLCASLRTGYSNQPQHFGDGTRLSIL.

A single count supports this clone. This chain uses TRBV29-1 with TRBJ2-3; D is perhaps TRBD2 (6 bases). V was trimmed by 5 bases and J by 2 bases, leaving 17 bases between them. The CDR3 covers 15 residues. Germline values: CDR1 SQVTM, CDR2 ANQGSEA. CDR3: CSVTTTAGITDTQYF. CDR3 bases: TGCAGCGTTACCACCACCGCGGGGATCACAGATACGCAGTATTTT.

The chain has TRBV7-8 and TRBJ2-2; D gene uncertain. This CDR3 region has 15 residues. CDR1 and CDR2 (germline): SGHVS, FQNEAQ. V was cut by 5 bases and J by 4 bases, with 14 bases left in between. The CDR3 DNA is TGTGCCAGCAGCCCCCACCGGGCACTCACCGGGGAGCTGTTTTTT. Amino acids: CASSPHRALTGELFF.

In this sample, this clone turned up once. CDR3: CASSDGGEQFF. In nucleotides, the CDR3 is TGTGCCAGCAGTGACGGCGGGGAGCAGTTCTTC. The rearrangement joins TRBV6-1 to TRBJ2-1; D is possibly TRBD2 (5 bases). The CDR3 length is 11 residues. From germline, CDR1 is MNHNS and CDR2 SASEGT. V was pared by 3 bases and J by 10 bases, with 7 bases between.

The CDR3 loop is CASSSTFGGLLSYNEQFF. The CDR3 DNA reads as TGCGCCAGCAGCTCAACGTTTGGCGGTCTCCTCTCCTACAATGAGCAGTTCTTC. V is TRBV5-1 and J is TRBJ2-1; D unresolved. Trimming removed 3 bases from V and 0 bases from J, with 19 bases in between. CDR3 length: 18 residues. Germline lookup yields CDR1 SGHRS and CDR2 YFSETQ.

The chain employs TRBV11-2 and TRBJ1-1; D gene uncertain. Germline assignment: CDR1 SGHAT and CDR2 FQNNGV. Deletions cut 6 bases from V and 3 bases from J, with 11 bases between. The CDR3 sequence is 13 residues long. The CDR3 DNA reads TGTGCCAGCAGACCCTCGGTGGACACTGAAGCTTTCTTT. As protein: CASRPSVDTEAFF.

The chain combines TRBV24-1 with TRBJ2-3; 7 positions agree with TRBD2. This CDR3 has 16 amino acids. Germline CDR1 and CDR2: KGHDR and SFDVKD. Trimming took 5 bases from V and 0 from J; bases not matched to a gene: 7. The CDR3 DNA is TGTGCCACCAGTGGCGGAGCGGGGTCTAGCACAGATACGCAGTATTTT. It yields the protein CATSGGAGSSTDTQYF.

The rearrangement links TRBV6-5 to TRBJ1-5; the D is unclear. Germline V lookup: CDR1 MNHEY, CDR2 SVGAGI. V was shortened by 2 bases and J by 2 bases, with 4 bases between the two germline ends. There are 13 residues in the CDR3. CDR3 loop: CASSYGGNQPQHF. The CDR3 DNA reads TGTGCCAGCAGTTACGGTGGCAATCAGCCCCAGCATTTT.

The chain is built from TRBV19 and TRBJ1-1; 8 positions match TRBD1. The CDR3 loop spans 16 amino acids. Germline V gives CDR1 LNHDA, CDR2 SQIVND (reference sequence). Trimming took 1 base from V and 4 from J; bases not matched to a gene: 8. The CDR3 spells CASSIVLPDRVTEAFF. The CDR3 DNA is TGTGCCAGTAGTATAGTCCTCCCGGACAGGGTCACTGAAGCTTTCTTT.

The rearrangement links TRBV27 to TRBJ1-6, with D tentatively TRBD1 (5 bases). Germline CDR1 and CDR2: MNHEY and SMNVEV (reference sequence). The CDR3 loop spans 14 amino acids. Trimming pared 3 bases from V and 4 bases from J, leaving 7 bases between. DNA for the CDR3: TGTGCCAGCAGTTTCAGGGTTTATAATTCACCCCTCCACTTT. It codes for CASSFRVYNSPLHF.